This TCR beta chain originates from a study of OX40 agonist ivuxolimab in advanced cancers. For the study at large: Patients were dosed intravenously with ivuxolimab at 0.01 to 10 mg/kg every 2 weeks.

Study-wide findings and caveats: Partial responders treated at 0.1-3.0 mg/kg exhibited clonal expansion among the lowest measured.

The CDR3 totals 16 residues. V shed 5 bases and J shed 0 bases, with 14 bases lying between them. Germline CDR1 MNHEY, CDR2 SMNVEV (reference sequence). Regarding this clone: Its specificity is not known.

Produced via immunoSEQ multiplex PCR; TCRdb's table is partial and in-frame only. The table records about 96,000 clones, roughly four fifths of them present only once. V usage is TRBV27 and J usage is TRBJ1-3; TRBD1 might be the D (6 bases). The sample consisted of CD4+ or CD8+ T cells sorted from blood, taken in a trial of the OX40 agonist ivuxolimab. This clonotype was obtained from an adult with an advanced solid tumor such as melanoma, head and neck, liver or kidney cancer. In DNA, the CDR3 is TGTGCCAGCAGTCCAAGAGGACAGACCTCTGGAAACACCATATATTTT. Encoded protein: CASSPRGQTSGNTIYF.